This is a list of T cell receptor beta chains from one sample in a study of CD8 T cells in Susac syndrome. MiXCR, run by TCRdb on the immunoSEQ multiplex PCR reads, gives a single entry per CDR3 protein. The table records about 180,000 distinct CDR3 sequences, under 95% of them present only once. The sample was CD4+ T cells from PBMCs. All receptors derive from a human donor with Susac syndrome. CDR3s include the opening cysteine and the closing phenylalanine or tryptophan. The D gene is left open where the match is weak.

TRBV13	NA	TRBJ1-1	CASSPRWQRGTEAFF
TRBV12-3/TRBV12-4	NA	TRBJ2-3	CASSLTKPPTYF
TRBV6-2/TRBV6-3	NA	TRBJ2-7	CASSLRTGHEQYF
TRBV29-1	NA	TRBJ1-6	CSVRETSNNSPLHF
TRBV2	NA	TRBJ2-5	CASSVVEETQYF
TRBV29-1	NA	TRBJ1-1	CSGTLNTEAFF
TRBV3-1	TRBD1	TRBJ1-2	CASPQGTLNYGYTF
TRBV30	NA	TRBJ2-1	CAWSGLGQGQFF
TRBV19	NA	TRBJ1-1	CASSITGPTEAFF
TRBV7-3	NA	TRBJ2-7	CASSAGRTYEQYF
TRBV7-9	TRBD1	TRBJ2-7	CASSLDPGQGRYEQYF
TRBV5-1	TRBD2	TRBJ2-3	CASSLGLAGASTDTQYF
TRBV6-2/TRBV6-3	NA	TRBJ1-1	CASNHPQGRHTEAFF
TRBV29-1	NA	TRBJ2-6	CSVIRERTIEGFSGANVLTF
TRBV24-1	NA	TRBJ2-3	CATSDLGNTQYF
TRBV27	NA	TRBJ2-7	CASSFRGSYEQYF
TRBV14	NA	TRBJ1-1	CASSQSQGHEAFF
TRBV9	NA	TRBJ1-2	CASSSRTANYGYTF
TRBV12-3/TRBV12-4	NA	TRBJ1-1	CASSPTDRKRPEAFF
TRBV20-1	TRBD1	TRBJ1-1	CSARDGQGTDTEAFF
TRBV20-1	NA	TRBJ1-5	CSARGTGLNQPQHF
TRBV5-1	NA	TRBJ2-1	CASRGDAEQFF
TRBV2	NA	TRBJ1-1	CASSWGSNTEAFF
TRBV6-2/TRBV6-3	NA	TRBJ2-6	CASTKGGAGANVLTF
TRBV15	TRBD2	TRBJ2-1	CATTAGEYNEQFF
TRBV30	NA	TRBJ2-1	CAWSRTRYSYNEQFF
TRBV12-3/TRBV12-4	TRBD2	TRBJ2-2	CASSRDRGGRGELFF